This T cell receptor beta chain was profiled in a study of CD8+CD57+ T cells in acquired aplastic anemia. Study-wide background: Across the sorted CD4+ and CD8+ cells, DNA amounts averaged roughly 3 ug.

As regards this clonotype: The antigen is not known.

Genomic DNA constituted the template upon which TCR beta VDJ and CDR3 profiling was performed. TCRdb called the reads again in MiXCR, with one record for every CDR3 protein. The table lists approximately 180,000 distinct CDR3 sequences, around 50% of them singletons. General observations from the study: Approximately 30 was the count of CD8+ CDR3 sequences that patients shared with controls.

All patients picked for sequencing had shown, by flow cytometry, an expansion of CD8+CD57+ cells. The germline V and J ends were trimmed by 1 base and 15 bases, with 13 bases remaining between them. The V gene's germline CDR1 is SGHTA and CDR2 FQGNSA. This CDR3 region has 13 residues. The genes are TRBV7-2 and TRBJ1-6; D is unresolved. Source material: sorted CD4+, CD8+, or CD8+CD57+ T cells (not recorded which) from PBMCs. This receptor was obtained from a human donor with aplastic anemia. CDR3 nucleotide sequence: TGTGCCAGCAGCTTAGGGACGGTCGGGCACCTCCACTTT. Translating it yields CASSLGTVGHLHF.